The source of this T cell receptor (beta chain) is a study of blood T cell repertoires in COVID-19. Study information: Acute and convalescent COVID-19 samples came from the United States, Italy and Spain. In each case, the material was cDNA or gDNA derived from T cells, B-cell-depleted T cells, or PBMCs.

The CDR3 is 12 amino acids. The ends were cut back, 4 bases at V and 7 bases at J, with 5 bases in the middle. Per germline, CDR1 LGHDT and CDR2 YNNKEL (reference sequence). Profiling relied on immunoSEQ multiplex PCR, and the TCRdb table lists in-frame clones only, not all of them. Seen here are about 33,000 clones, 75% to 90% observed once, and the top ten hold around 7%. The TCR comes from a human donor in a cohort sampled during active COVID-19. The V call is TRBV3-1 (or the pseudogene TRBV3-2), the J call TRBJ1-6; tentative D call: TRBD1 (5 bases). Sequencing input: peripheral blood. For the CDR3, the DNA is TGTGCCAGCAGCCGACAGAATTCACCCCTCCACTTT. Amino acids: CASSRQNSPLHF.